A selection of T cell receptor beta chains follows, all from one sample in a study of blood T cells in healthy people across ages. MiXCR, run by TCRdb on the 5' RACE reads, gives a single entry per CDR3 protein. The profile shows about 620,000 distinct CDR3 sequences, roughly 21% of them singletons. The specimen sequenced was blood. The receptor source for this set is a man aged 70-80 years in good health. Both conserved end residues are part of each CDR3. A D gene is named only where the DNA matches it firmly. Expanded clones are given a class, and other clones once, few, many or no size at all.

>-|TRBJ2-3|-|TRBV7-3
TGTGCCAGCAGCTTAGGCGGGGCGGGTTGGGCAGATACGCAGTATTTT
CASSLGGAGWADTQYF
>few|TRBJ2-1|TRBD2|TRBV20-1
TGCAGTGCTCTCCCCACTAGCGGGAGTCTCCATGAGCAGTTCTTC
CSALPTSGSLHEQFF
>few|TRBJ2-3|TRBD2|TRBV28
TGTGCCAGCAGTTCCCCCGGGACTAGCGGGAGGTCAACAGATACGCAGTATTTT
CASSSPGTSGRSTDTQYF
>-|TRBJ2-3|-|TRBV15
TGTGCCACCAGCAGAGAAGGCAGGGGTTCCACAGATACGCAGTATTTT
CATSREGRGSTDTQYF
>-|TRBJ1-1|TRBD1|TRBV29-1
TGCAGCGTCGGGACAGGCGCATCAGAAGCTTTCTTT
CSVGTGASEAFF
>-|TRBJ2-1|-|TRBV9
TGTGCCAGCAGCGTAGTAGTCGGGAGCCCGTACAATGAGCAGTTCTTC
CASSVVVGSPYNEQFF
>-|TRBJ1-1|-|TRBV7-9
TGTGCCAGCAGCCCACAAGGATGGCTCGGGAACACTGAAGCTTTCTTT
CASSPQGWLGNTEAFF
>-|TRBJ2-1|-|TRBV12-3/TRBV12-4
TGTGCCAGCAGTTTAGGTGGTAGGGGTCGCGATGAGCAGTTCTTC
CASSLGGRGRDEQFF
>few|TRBJ2-1|-|TRBV3-1
TGTGCCAGCAGCCAAGACGCCGGGCCGGTCTTC
CASSQDAGPVF
>-|TRBJ2-4|TRBD1|TRBV7-8
TGTGCCAGCAGCTTAGCGGGACAGTGCGAACATATAGCCAAAAACATTCAGTACTTC
CASSLAGQCEHIAKNIQYF